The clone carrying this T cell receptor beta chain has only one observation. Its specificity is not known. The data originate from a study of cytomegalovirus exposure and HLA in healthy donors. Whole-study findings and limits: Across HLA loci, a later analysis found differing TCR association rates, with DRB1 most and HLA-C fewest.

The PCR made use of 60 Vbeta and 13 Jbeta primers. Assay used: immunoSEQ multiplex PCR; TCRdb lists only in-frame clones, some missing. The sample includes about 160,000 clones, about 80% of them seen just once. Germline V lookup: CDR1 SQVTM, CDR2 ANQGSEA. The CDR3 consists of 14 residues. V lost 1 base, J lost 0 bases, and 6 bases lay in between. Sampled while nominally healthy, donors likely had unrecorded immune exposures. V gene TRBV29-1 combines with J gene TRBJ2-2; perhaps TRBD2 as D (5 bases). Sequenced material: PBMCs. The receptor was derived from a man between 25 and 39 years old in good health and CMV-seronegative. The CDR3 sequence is CSVEGGPNTGELFF. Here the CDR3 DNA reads TGCAGCGTTGAAGGAGGGCCGAACACCGGGGAGCTGTTTTTT.